This TCR beta chain derives from a study of a mutant IDH1 vaccine in newly diagnosed glioma. CDR3 length: 15 amino acids. From germline, CDR1 is ENHRY and CDR2 SYGVKD. Trimming at V came to 2 bases and at J to 3 bases, leaving 5 bases not matched to a gene. Sequenced by immunoSEQ multiplex PCR; TCRdb stores in-frame clones only, minus some. The sample lists 110,000 or so clones, roughly 90% occurring once. Noted time point: week 11, during vaccination. In every dose of vaccine, 300 ug of mutant IDH1 20-mer peptide was given alongside topical imiquimod. Points on this clone: The antigen remains undetermined.

The rearrangement links TRBV10-3 to TRBJ2-7; 9 bases are a match to TRBD1. This material consisted of PBMCs, taken from a glioma patient whose treatment included an IDH1 peptide vaccine. This clonotype originated in a woman aged 45-65 years with glioma. CDR3 nucleotide sequence: TGTGCCATCAGTGAGCCCGGACAGGGGAACTACGAGCAGTACTTC. It translates to CAISEPGQGNYEQYF.